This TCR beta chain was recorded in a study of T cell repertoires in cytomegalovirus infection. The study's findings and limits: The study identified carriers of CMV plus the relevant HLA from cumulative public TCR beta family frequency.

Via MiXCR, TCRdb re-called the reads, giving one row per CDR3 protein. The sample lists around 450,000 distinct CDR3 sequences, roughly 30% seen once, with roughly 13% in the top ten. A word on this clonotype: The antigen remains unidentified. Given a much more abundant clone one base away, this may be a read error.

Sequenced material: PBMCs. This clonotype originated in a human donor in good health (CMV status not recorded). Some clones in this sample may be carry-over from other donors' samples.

In nucleotides, the CDR3 is TGTGACAGCAGCTCAGCTAGGAATGAGCAGTTCTTC. Translated, it gives CDSSSARNEQFF. This chain links TRBV7-4 with TRBJ2-1; no definite D call. The CDR3 contains 12 residues. Germline CDR1 is SGHVT and CDR2 is SQSDAQ.